This is a list of T cell receptor beta chains from one sample in a study of blood T cell repertoires in COVID-19. TCRdb keeps only in-frame clones here, not all; method: immunoSEQ multiplex PCR. The top ten clones hold over 4.5% of a sample with 150,000 to 200,000 clones, around 90% of them seen once. The sequencing sample was made of peripheral blood. Receptors originate from a human donor in a cohort sampled during active COVID-19. Both conserved end residues are part of each CDR3. D genes are given only for firm matches.

CDR3	D	V	J
CASSEGGPMNTEAFF	NA	TRBV2	TRBJ1-1
CASSQRRRGDEQYF	NA	TRBV14	TRBJ2-7
CASSLGQKNSPLHF	TRBD1	TRBV28	TRBJ1-6
CAWSLQGGGYF	NA	TRBV30	TRBJ2-7
CASATGTVNSPLHF	TRBD1	TRBV6-5	TRBJ1-6
CASSLVGGSSGELFF	TRBD2	TRBV5-1	TRBJ2-2
CASSLVRGGDTSPLHF	NA	TRBV11-2	TRBJ1-6
CASSLARTGEKLFF	TRBD1	TRBV11-3	TRBJ1-4
CASSLEAGGLSSYEQYF	NA	TRBV7-6	TRBJ2-7
CASSDSQGPTYEQYF	NA	TRBV2	TRBJ2-7
CASSYGWSWEQYF	NA	TRBV6-2/TRBV6-3	TRBJ2-7
CASSQSRGQGDEKLFF	TRBD1	TRBV4-3	TRBJ1-4
CASSLAGEGNTIYF	NA	TRBV5-1	TRBJ1-3
CAWRGTGTSGGQYF	TRBD2	TRBV30	TRBJ2-7
CAWSVLYTDTQYF	NA	TRBV30	TRBJ2-3
CAFDGTGTYEQYF	TRBD1	TRBV30	TRBJ2-7
CASSRQGSPYEQYF	TRBD1	TRBV2	TRBJ2-7
CASSTRGLAGEQYF	TRBD2	TRBV11-2	TRBJ2-7
CAWSGTSGRVNNEQFF	TRBD2	TRBV30	TRBJ2-1
CASSPWGGTDTQYF	NA	TRBV7-2	TRBJ2-3
CASSLIQPYMNTEAFF	NA	TRBV5-1	TRBJ1-1
CASRDERTGKRGPYEQYF	TRBD1	TRBV28	TRBJ2-7
CASSAQGAEYNEQFF	TRBD1	TRBV9	TRBJ2-1
CASKISGSLNQPQHF	NA	TRBV28	TRBJ1-5
CASTLSGTGLYEQYF	TRBD1	TRBV19	TRBJ2-7
CASSLAGTGLDGYTF	TRBD1	TRBV5-1	TRBJ1-2
CASSYRGAKEKLFF	NA	TRBV6-6	TRBJ1-4
CATRTGGGEETQYF	TRBD1	TRBV5-1	TRBJ2-5
CATYRGEGAKNIQYF	TRBD1	TRBV2	TRBJ2-4
CASRFRASNTGELFF	NA	TRBV2	TRBJ2-2
CASSIPSSGIGEEQYF	TRBD2	TRBV5-4	TRBJ2-7
CASSRRTLGDEQYF	NA	TRBV18	TRBJ2-7
CASSQERLTVSSGNTIYF	NA	TRBV4-1	TRBJ1-3
CSTRTGEGEAFF	TRBD1	TRBV29-1	TRBJ1-1
CASSSDYSYTF	NA	TRBV7-9	TRBJ1-2
CATSDFSTSGSEEQYF	TRBD2	TRBV24-1	TRBJ2-7
CASSPVGLRKETQYF	NA	TRBV18	TRBJ2-5
CATSEGNGYTF	NA	TRBV24-1	TRBJ1-2
CASRQWTGPMNTEAFF	TRBD1	TRBV6-6	TRBJ1-1
CASSSIKPGQGAMNTEAFF	TRBD1	TRBV7-9	TRBJ1-1
CASSPKPGVTEAFF	NA	TRBV18	TRBJ1-1
CASSVDNSYNEQFF	NA	TRBV7-2	TRBJ2-1
CASSIDRGSEQYF	TRBD1	TRBV19	TRBJ2-7
CASSQDIHRASYEQYF	NA	TRBV4-3	TRBJ2-7
CASRPRGGGLYEQYF	NA	TRBV28	TRBJ2-7
CASSQEPGQSFYGYTF	TRBD1	TRBV3-1/TRBV3-2	TRBJ1-2
CASSLDRGIYNSPLHF	TRBD1	TRBV7-9	TRBJ1-6
CASSLQGGHPEAFF	TRBD1	TRBV6-2/TRBV6-3	TRBJ1-1
CASSFSSGANVLTF	NA	TRBV28	TRBJ2-6
CASSLGSVETQYF	NA	TRBV7-3	TRBJ2-5
CASSNSGTSLGTGELFF	TRBD2	TRBV27	TRBJ2-2
CASSSRRITSTDTQYF	NA	TRBV21-1	TRBJ2-3
CATSREYSYEQYF	NA	TRBV15	TRBJ2-7
CASSVAVESTYEQYF	NA	TRBV9	TRBJ2-7
CASSPTTQWTGGPYEQYF	TRBD1	TRBV5-6	TRBJ2-7